This T cell receptor (beta chain) was profiled in a study of T cells in Graves' hyperthyroidism and ophthalmopathy (dated by TCRdb to about 2019). A note on the overall study: Peripheral blood was collected at initial diagnosis, before any treatment. TCR V-J signatures able to tell the groups apart were searched for in a discovery cohort of more than 90 patients, of whom 43 had Graves' ophthalmopathy and around 56 had stable Graves' hyperthyroidism. Prospective prediction of ophthalmopathy was tested in an independent validation cohort consisting of 18 hyperthyroidism patients and around 17 patients who later progressed to ophthalmopathy. The roughly 100 discovery patients were randomly divided into training and test sets at a 7:3 ratio. In addition, the study compared T-cell repertoires in thyroid tissue and in blood from a handful of Graves' hyperthyroidism patients. After blood sampling, hyperthyroidism patients were treated with methimazole at a starting dose of 30 mg daily, and ophthalmopathy patients were treated with high-dose intravenous methylprednisolone. TCR Vbeta CDR3 sequencing of 130 to 150 peripheral blood samples (approximately 44 ophthalmopathy, about 75 hyperthyroidism and roughly 17 progressor patients) is reported in the paper.

In the ophthalmopathy patients, disease was moderately to severely active, with a Clinical Activity Score of 3 or more, a NOSPECS grade of 4 or more, and a duration of less than 3 months. Exclusion was applied to patients with uncontrolled infections, other autoimmune diseases, pregnancy or lactation. Clinical symptoms, serum thyroxine and TRAb, thyroid ultrasound, and orbital computed tomography formed the basis for the diagnoses. PBMCs were isolated from approximately 10 ml of fresh peripheral blood by Ficoll-Paque density gradient centrifugation. Trizol reagent was used to extract total RNA, and RNA quality was then checked on an Agilent 2100 Bioanalyzer. TCR beta CDR3 regions were amplified from RNA transcripts. A first-round RT-PCR of the TCR CDR3 used the HTBI primer set with the Qiagen OneStep RT-PCR kit. Libraries were constructed in a second round of multiplex PCR, after which size selection and purification were carried out. Sequencing of the libraries was done on an Illumina HiSeq2000 using paired-end 100 bp reads. The study's processing was this. SOAPnuke was used to process the raw data, removing reads that contained adapters or uncalled bases, had a mean Phred below 15, or lacked an exact match to the constant primer or identifier. COPE v1.2.5 was used to merge high-quality paired reads, and clonotypes were defined as unique nucleotide sequences. MiTCR v1.1 was used to align clonotypes to the IMGT TRBV, TRBD and TRBJ reference segments. The analysis included only V-J combinations with a frequency above 0.0001, which together covered around 99% of the repertoires. A TCS score was defined as the ratio between F50 (clonal expansion) and ExV (chaos), using BLOSUM62-based TCRdist between CDR3 peptides within each V-J. Welch's t-statistics and random forest reduced fewer than 550 V-J features to 10 to 15, which were used in a naive Bayes classifier (R e1071). TCRdb handled the public reads itself, with Q25 trimming in fastp and clone calling in MiXCR, and kept productive beta chains. Entries that share a CDR3 protein sequence are merged under the most common genes and DNA. The V and J calls come from TCRdb's annotation, not from the publication. The sample has about 52,000 distinct CDR3 sequences on record, roughly half of them singletons. The ten top clones hold about a tenth of the sample.

Findings and caveats that apply to the study as a whole: Most expanded thyroid clonotypes (frequency above 0.001) were also detected in blood, a finding suggesting that blood repertoires may reflect thyroid immune responses. No statistical method was used to fix the sample size in advance, and group allocation was not hidden from the investigators. In validation, the model predicted progression to ophthalmopathy with just under 71% sensitivity and 72.22% specificity, a median of 6.5 months before onset. Ophthalmopathy was separated from stable hyperthyroidism by a 13 V-J signature model, with around 90% sensitivity and around 81% specificity obtained in cross-validation and 80%/75% obtained in testing.

CDR3 length: 14 amino acids, cysteine to phenylalanine. The CDR3 DNA has 42 bases and is translated from base 1. Germline trimming amounts to 7 bases on V and 6 bases on J, with 7 as the count of junction bases outside the gene matches. From a lookup of the germline V gene, CDR1 and CDR2 are MNHEY and SVGEGT. The sample holds many counts of this clonotype. Its target antigen remains unknown. Qualities for individual bases were not recorded, and no much larger clone is one base off. The chain is encoded by TRBV6-2 or TRBV6-3 joined to TRBJ2-7; 12 central bases correspond to TRBD2. This sequence originates from a woman aged 45 to 65 with Graves' ophthalmopathy. The sequenced sample consisted of blood. The CDR3 here reads CASKLASGRAEQYF. The DNA sequence reads TGTGCCAGCAAGTTAGCTAGCGGGAGGGCCGAGCAGTACTTC.